Reported below is one T cell receptor (beta chain). This clonotype was recorded a few times. Its cognate antigen has yet to be identified. The sample holds no much larger clone one base away, and base qualities are not on file. The sample comes from a study of blood T cells in healthy people across ages (dated by TCRdb to about 2015). Turning to the overall study: In model experiments, roughly one uniquely barcoded TCR beta cDNA molecule per two T cells was captured by template switching. The donors were divided into four age groups: young (average around 16 years), middle-aged (almost 40), aged (around 67) and long-lived (roughly 88). Two additional independent replicas of 1 million unique cDNA reads from the same blood draw were analyzed for two donors (one aged 18 to 30 and one aged 80 or older). To avoid experimental bias, donors of different ages were distributed randomly across sequencing lanes. Age-related changes in TCR beta repertoire diversity were measured in the study by deep sequencing normalized with unique cDNA molecular identifiers. Study-wide findings and limitations: A strong correlation was found between observed TCR beta diversity and the percentage of naive T cells measured by flow cytometry. The long-lived group showed more naive CD4+ T cells, fewer expanded clones and increased TCR diversity than the aged group, suggesting age selection. Total diversity estimates from one million sequenced T cells were considered lower bounds and underestimates. Because profiling used bulk unsorted PBMCs, naive and antigen-experienced compartments could not be compared conclusively. Because the CMV infection status of the donors was unknown, age-related changes in expanded clonotypes may potentially have been confounded. Observed TCR beta diversity per million T cells fell roughly linearly with age, and a significant reduction was already apparent by age roughly 40.

Preparation of the library involved 5' RACE. The instrument was an Illumina HiSeq 2500. A second about 7 to 11 cycle PCR used a sample-barcoded 5' primer and a J-beta primer mix. A template-switch 5' adaptor carrying 12 random nucleotides introduced a unique molecular identifier onto each TCR beta cDNA molecule. Each sample yielded at least 2.5 million CDR3-containing paired-end reads. The Mint cDNA synthesis kit, primed by a TRBC-specific oligonucleotide, was used to synthesize first-strand cDNA from all RNA. Following uracil-DNA glycosylase treatment, a first 18-cycle PCR with universal primers M1SS and BC2_uni_R was performed on all cDNA. The paper's data handling went like this. For normalization, 1 million high-quality reads, each with a distinct molecular identifier, were randomly selected from each sample. Instead of being binned into consensus sequences, reads that shared molecular identifiers were thrown out. MiTCR, run with a Q25 quality threshold and the strictest error-elimination algorithm, handled CDR3 identification, clonotype clustering and error correction. A nonparametric unseen species model with Euler transformation was used to estimate lower-bound total TCR beta diversity. In TCRdb, the public reads were trimmed at Q25 with fastp and aligned with MiXCR, with productive beta chains retained. Entries are consolidated by CDR3 protein sequence, retaining the most common genes and DNA. TCRdb, rather than the study authors, made the V and J calls. Counted in this sample were more than 1.4 million distinct CDR3 sequences; around 39% of them appeared once. The ten largest clones represent 7% to 9% of the sample.

The CDR3 runs 13 residues from the cysteine to the phenylalanine. The DNA shown is the 39-base CDR3, in frame from base 1. CDR1 and CDR2, per the germline V gene, are SGHTA and FQGNSA. The junction shows trimming of 5 bases on V and 7 bases on J, and the gene matches do not reach 7 bases of it. The donors were around 39 Caucasian individuals from Russia, aged 6 to 90 years, who were systemically healthy. Ten milliliters of peripheral blood were collected from each donor into EDTA-treated Vacutainer tubes. Ficoll-Paque density-gradient centrifugation was used to isolate PBMCs, with at least 7 million obtained per sample. Trizol reagent was used to extract total RNA from the PBMCs, yielding at least 5.5 micrograms per sample. For every donor, flow cytometry on a PBMC aliquot measured the percentage of naive CD45RAhigh/CD27high T cells.

Recombination joined TRBV7-2 with TRBJ2-7, and 8 junction bases match TRBD2. The sample consisted of blood. The TCR originated in a young woman in good health. The CDR3 corresponds to CASSRSGTTEQYF. The sequenced DNA: TGTGCCAGCAGCCGTAGCGGGACCACTGAGCAGTACTTC.